This passage covers 3 T cell receptor beta chains from one sample sequenced in a study of PD-1 blockade in classical Hodgkin lymphoma. All patients experienced relapse after autologous stem cell transplantation, and brentuximab vedotin exposure was variable. The table came from immunoSEQ multiplex PCR; TCRdb's copy has only in-frame clones and leaves some out. The sample lists about 58,000 clones, under 95% seen once, with about 9.4% in the top ten. Sequences were derived from peripheral blood mononuclear cells (PBMCs), sampled before the second cycle of nivolumab. Receptors originate from a human donor with classical Hodgkin lymphoma.

The chain joins TRBV6-5 to TRBJ1-1; D is uncertain. CDR1 is MNHEY and CDR2 is SVGAGI in the germline V gene. This CDR3 spans 13 amino acids. Trimming removed 0 bases at V and 4 bases at J, with 6 bases between. DNA of the CDR3: TGTGCCAGCAGTTACTCGGTGGGCACTGAAGCTTTCTTT. It codes for CASSYSVGTEAFF.

J is TRBJ2-5 and V is TRBV7-7; D not resolved. This CDR3 comprises 11 residues. Trimming left V 5 bases short and J 5 bases short, with 6 bases between. The germline CDR1 and CDR2 sequences are SSHAT and FNYEAQ (reference sequence). The CDR3 here is CASSPRETQYF. The CDR3 nucleotides are TGTGCCAGCAGCCCACGGGAGACCCAGTACTTC.

The V and J genes are TRBV2 and TRBJ2-2, with D tentatively TRBD2 (7 bases). V dropped 7 bases and J dropped 2 bases, with 20 bases sitting between them. This CDR3 is 17 amino acids long. CDR1 is SNHLY, CDR2 FYNNEI, per germline. In DNA form, the CDR3 reads TGTGCCAGCACCCCGGGGGGCGGGGGCCCAAACACCGGGGAGCTGTTTTTT. This sequence encodes CASTPGGGGPNTGELFF.